This T cell receptor beta chain was obtained from a study of T cells after yellow fever vaccination. TCRdb ran MiXCR on the 5' RACE reads and lists one entry per CDR3 protein. The sample lists 250,000 to 350,000 distinct CDR3 sequences, around 10% occurring once. With 0 bases removed from V and 8 bases from J, the gap between germline ends came to 13 bases. The CDR3 runs to 13 residues. Germline V gene lookup returns CDR1 DFQATT and CDR2 SNEGSKA (reference sequence). This chain joins TRBV20-1 and TRBJ1-2; perhaps TRBD1 as D (6 bases). Sequenced material: CD4+ T cells sorted from PBMCs, taken 5 days after the yellow fever booster vaccination. This sequence was found in a young man who received the YFV17D yellow fever vaccine. The DNA of the CDR3 is TGCAGTGCTAGAGATATGGGGGGCGTGGGCTACACCTTC. Its protein is CSARDMGGVGYTF.